A single sample gave rise to the 8 T cell receptor beta chains below, sequenced in a study of cytotoxic CD8 clonotypes in ibrutinib-treated CLL. Only in-frame clones appear in the TCRdb table, and some are missing; sequencing was by immunoSEQ multiplex PCR. The sample includes fewer than 40,000 clones, about 65% of them seen just once. The specimen was PBMCs, collected at disease progression, from a patient treated with ibrutinib. Every receptor here comes from a human donor with chronic lymphocytic leukemia.

The genes are TRBV9 and TRBJ2-1, with 8 bases identical to TRBD2. Germline V lookup: CDR1 SGDLS, CDR2 YYNGEE. The V gene end was trimmed by 3 bases and the J gene end by 1 base; junction bases not matched to a gene: 9. The CDR3 spans 17 residues. CDR3 DNA: TGTGCCAGCAGCGCGGCGGGAGGCCGCGGATCCTACAATGAGCAGTTCTTC. Residues: CASSAAGGRGSYNEQFF.

This clone was detected many times. This chain connects TRBV7-9 to TRBJ2-2; TRBD2 matches 9 bases. Germline loops: CDR1 SEHNR, CDR2 FQNEAQ (reference sequence). This CDR3 has 15 amino acids. J lost 3 bases, V lost 8 bases, and 7 bases had no gene match. The CDR3 coding sequence is TGTGCCAGCCGATATAGCGGGAGTTACACCGGGGAGCTGTTTTTT. The encoded protein is CASRYSGSYTGELFF.

This chain uses TRBV28 with TRBJ2-7; TRBD2 agrees at 7 bases. The J segment lost 1 base and the V segment lost 5 bases, leaving 5 bases of the junction unmatched. This CDR3 has 14 amino acids. Germline lookup yields CDR1 MDHEN and CDR2 SYDVKM. CDR3 amino acids: CASSTPGLSYEQYF. In DNA, the CDR3 is TGTGCCAGCAGTACCCCGGGACTATCCTACGAGCAGTACTTC.

The chain couples TRBV6-5 to TRBJ2-1, with TRBD2 matching 8 bases. The CDR3 runs 12 residues. With V trimmed by 6 bases and J by 9 bases, 4 bases remained unmatched. From germline, CDR1 is MNHEY and CDR2 SVGAGI. CDR3 in DNA: TGTGCCAGCAGCCCGGGAGGGGTTGAGCAGTTCTTC. Translated: CASSPGGVEQFF.

Only a few counts were recorded for this clone. The chain combines TRBV4-3 with TRBJ1-1; D is perhaps TRBD1 (5 bases). The CDR3 sequence is 15 residues long. The V gene lost 4 bases and the J gene lost 1 base, with 13 bases spanning the gap. Germline CDR1 reads LGHNA; CDR2 reads YSLEER. This CDR3 is CASSLGQGGNTEAFF. The CDR3 DNA reads as TGCGCCAGCAGCCTCGGGCAGGGAGGGAACACTGAAGCTTTCTTT.

This clone turned up a few times. The chain is built from TRBV30 and TRBJ1-2; TRBD1 is a possible D gene (5 bases). Germline assignment: CDR1 GTSNPN and CDR2 SVGIG (reference sequence). Trimming pared 0 bases from V and 8 bases from J, leaving 13 bases between. The CDR3 sequence is 13 residues long. CDR3 protein: CAWSVRAGQGYTF. In nucleotides, the CDR3 is TGTGCCTGGAGTGTACGGGCAGGGCAAGGCTACACCTTC.

The DNA for the CDR3 is TGTGCCAGTAGTACTAGCGGACAGATCAGTGGCTACACCTTC. Encoded protein: CASSTSGQISGYTF. The V call is TRBV19, the J call TRBJ1-2; a weak D match, TRBD1 (6 bases). The CDR3 covers 14 residues. V lost 4 bases, J lost 7 bases, and 16 bases lay in between. Germline V gene lookup returns CDR1 LNHDA and CDR2 SQIVND (reference sequence).

The chain has TRBV7-9 and TRBJ1-1; weak D call: TRBD1 (5 bases). The CDR3 contains 17 residues. V was trimmed by 5 bases and J by 2 bases, leaving 21 bases between them. The germline gives CDR1 SEHNR, CDR2 FQNEAQ (reference sequence). In DNA form, the CDR3 reads TGTGCCAGCAGCAAAGGGGCGTGGAAGTGGGAAAACACTGAAGCTTTCTTT. It translates to CASSKGAWKWENTEAFF. Complete variable domain (other parts from reference TRBV7-9 and TRBJ1-1): DTGVSQNPRHKITKRGQNVTFRCDPISEHNRLYWYRQTLGQGPEFLTYFQNEAQLEKSRLLSDRFSAERPKGSFSTLEIQRTEQGDSAMYLCASSKGAWKWENTEAFFGQGTRLTVV.